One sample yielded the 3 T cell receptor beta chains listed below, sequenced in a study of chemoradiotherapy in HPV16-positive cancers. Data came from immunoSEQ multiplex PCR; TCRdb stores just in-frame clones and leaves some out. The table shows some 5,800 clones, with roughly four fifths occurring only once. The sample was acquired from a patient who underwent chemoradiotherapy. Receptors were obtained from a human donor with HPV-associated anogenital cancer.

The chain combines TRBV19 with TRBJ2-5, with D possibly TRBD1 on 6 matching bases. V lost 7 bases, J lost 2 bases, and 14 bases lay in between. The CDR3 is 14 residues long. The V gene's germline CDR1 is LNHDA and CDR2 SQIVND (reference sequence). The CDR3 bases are TGTGCCAGTAATCATGGACAGTCGCAAGAGACCCAGTACTTC. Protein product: CASNHGQSQETQYF.

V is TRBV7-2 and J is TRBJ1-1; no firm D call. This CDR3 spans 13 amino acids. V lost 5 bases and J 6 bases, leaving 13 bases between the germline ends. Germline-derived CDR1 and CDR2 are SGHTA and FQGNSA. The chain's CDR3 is CASSLEGWAEAFF. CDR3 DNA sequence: TGTGCCAGCAGCCTGGAGGGTTGGGCTGAAGCTTTCTTT.

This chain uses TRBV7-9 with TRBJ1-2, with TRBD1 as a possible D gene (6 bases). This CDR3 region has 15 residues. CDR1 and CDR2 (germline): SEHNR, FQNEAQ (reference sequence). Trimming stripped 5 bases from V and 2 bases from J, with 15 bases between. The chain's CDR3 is CASSATGSPNYGYTF. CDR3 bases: TGTGCCAGCAGCGCCACAGGGTCCCCAAACTATGGCTACACCTTC.